This TCR beta chain was sequenced in a study of follicular helper T cells after annual influenza vaccination. The study, taken as a whole, reports: ICOS+CD38+ cTfh clonality tracked population frequency, and its change tracked circulating plasmablast change.

Sequencing of TCRB used Survey level resolution. Profiling relied on immunoSEQ multiplex PCR, and the TCRdb table lists in-frame clones only, not all of them. Among approximately 30,000 clones listed, 80% to 90% were seen once. A remark on this clone: The target antigen is unknown.

Documented time point: 2014-2015 season, pre-vaccination. Sorted blood CD4 subsets were sequenced before and after adults received seasonal inactivated influenza vaccine. Cells are cTfh (non-naive CD4+CXCR5+PD-1+), split by ICOS and CD38 into double-positive or double-negative. The germline V and J ends were trimmed by 7 bases and 3 bases, with 16 bases remaining between them. Germline-derived CDR1 and CDR2 are SGHTA and FQGNSA. This CDR3 has 14 amino acids. This clonotype was obtained from an adult who received the influenza vaccine. The starting material was CXCR5+ CD38- circulating T follicular helper cells from blood, obtained on the day of influenza vaccination. Subset denoted: circulating Tfh, non-naive CD4+CXCR5+PD-1+ (ICOS+CD38+ or ICOS-CD38-). This sequence joins TRBV7-2 and TRBJ2-7, with D perhaps TRBD2 (6 bases). The CDR3 spells CASKRGYSNYEQYF. The CDR3 DNA reads as TGTGCCAGCAAACGGGGGTACAGCAACTACGAGCAGTACTTC.